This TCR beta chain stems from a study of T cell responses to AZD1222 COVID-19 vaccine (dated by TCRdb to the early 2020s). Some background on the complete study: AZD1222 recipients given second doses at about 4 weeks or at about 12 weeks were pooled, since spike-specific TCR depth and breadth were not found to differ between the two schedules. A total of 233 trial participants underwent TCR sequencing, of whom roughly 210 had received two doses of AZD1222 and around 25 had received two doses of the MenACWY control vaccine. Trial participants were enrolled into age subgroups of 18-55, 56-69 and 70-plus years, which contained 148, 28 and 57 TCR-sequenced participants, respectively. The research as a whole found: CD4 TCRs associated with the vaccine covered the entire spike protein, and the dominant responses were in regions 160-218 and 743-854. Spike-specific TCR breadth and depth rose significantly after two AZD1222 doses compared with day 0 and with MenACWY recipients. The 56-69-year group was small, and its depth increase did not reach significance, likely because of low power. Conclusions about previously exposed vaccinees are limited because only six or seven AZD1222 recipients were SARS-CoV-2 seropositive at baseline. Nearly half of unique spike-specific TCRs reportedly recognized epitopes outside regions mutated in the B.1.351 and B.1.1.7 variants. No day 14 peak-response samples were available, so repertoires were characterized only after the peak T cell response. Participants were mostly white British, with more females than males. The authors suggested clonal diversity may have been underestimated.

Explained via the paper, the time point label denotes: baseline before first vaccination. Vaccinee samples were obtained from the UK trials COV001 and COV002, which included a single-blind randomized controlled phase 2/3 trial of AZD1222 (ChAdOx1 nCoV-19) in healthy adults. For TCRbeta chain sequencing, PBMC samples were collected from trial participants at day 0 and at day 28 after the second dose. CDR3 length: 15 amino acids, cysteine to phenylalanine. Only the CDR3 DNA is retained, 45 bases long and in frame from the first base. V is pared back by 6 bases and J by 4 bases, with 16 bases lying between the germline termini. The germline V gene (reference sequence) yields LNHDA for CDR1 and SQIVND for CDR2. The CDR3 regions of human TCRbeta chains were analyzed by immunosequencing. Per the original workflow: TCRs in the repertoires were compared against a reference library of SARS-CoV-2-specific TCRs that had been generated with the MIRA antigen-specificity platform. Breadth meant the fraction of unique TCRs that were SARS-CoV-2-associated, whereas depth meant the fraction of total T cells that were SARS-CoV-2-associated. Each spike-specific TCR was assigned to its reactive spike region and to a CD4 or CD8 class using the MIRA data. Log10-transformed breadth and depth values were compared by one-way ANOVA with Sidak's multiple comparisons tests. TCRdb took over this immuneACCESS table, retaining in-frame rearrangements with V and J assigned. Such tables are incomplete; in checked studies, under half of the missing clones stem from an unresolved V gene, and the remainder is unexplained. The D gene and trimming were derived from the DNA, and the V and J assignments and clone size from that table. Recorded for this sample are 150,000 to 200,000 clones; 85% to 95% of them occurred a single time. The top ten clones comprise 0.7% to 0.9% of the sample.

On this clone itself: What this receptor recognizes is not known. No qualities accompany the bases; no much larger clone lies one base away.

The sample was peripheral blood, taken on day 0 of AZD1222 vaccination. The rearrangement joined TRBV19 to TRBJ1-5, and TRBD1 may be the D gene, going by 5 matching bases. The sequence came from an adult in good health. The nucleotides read TGTGCCAGTAGGCAGACGGGGGGAGCAAATCAGCCCCAGCATTTT. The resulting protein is CASRQTGGANQPQHF. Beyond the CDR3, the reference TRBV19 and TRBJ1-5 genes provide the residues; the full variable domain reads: DGGITQSPKYLFRKEGQNVTLSCEQNLNHDAMYWYRQDPGQGLRLIYYSQIVNDFQKGDIAEGYSVSREKKESFPLTVTSAQKNPTAFYLCASRQTGGANQPQHFGDGTRLSIL.